Included here is one TCR beta chain sequence, with context. One end of the junction is discordant with germline, which a read error may explain. This sample is part of a study of control samples from healthy donors and cancer patients. The protocol was immunoSEQ multiplex PCR, while the TCRdb copy is restricted to in-frame clones and leaves out a portion. The sample has about 120,000 clones; approximately 88% are singletons. The CDR3 is 13 residues long. Germline V lookup: CDR1 MRHNA, CDR2 SNTAGT. The gene calls are TRBV6-4 and TRBJ1-6; D is unclear. Sequenced material: blood. This TCR was sampled from a man aged 40-49 years in good health. CDR3 sequence: CASSDSANSLLHF. In DNA form, the CDR3 reads TGTGCCAGCAGTGACAGCGCAAATTCACTCCTCCACTTT.